Each of the 30 T cell receptor beta chains below was sequenced from the same sample in a study of beta chain features in type 1 diabetes. Isolated RNA was reverse transcribed in full, so expressed TCRB transcripts were sequenced. The protocol was immunoSEQ multiplex PCR, while the TCRdb copy is restricted to in-frame clones and leaves out a portion. Of over 500,000 clones listed, around 15% were seen once; the top ten hold 0.093%. The material sequenced was naive CD4+ T cells from blood. The receptors were gathered from a man between 18 and 35 years old in good health.

The chain employs TRBV19 and TRBJ2-7; D is ambiguous. The germline gives CDR1 LNHDA, CDR2 SQIVND (reference sequence). CDR3 size: 14 residues. The ends were cut back, 5 bases at V and 6 bases at J, with 17 bases in the middle. The CDR3 loop is CASSPDMSPSEQYF. For the CDR3, the DNA is TGTGCCAGTAGTCCAGACATGTCCCCCTCCGAGCAGTACTTC.

The V and J genes are TRBV7-2 and TRBJ2-1; 11 nucleotides agree with TRBD2. From germline, CDR1 is SGHTA and CDR2 FQGNSA. The CDR3 totals 15 residues. J was trimmed by 7 bases and V by 4 bases; bases with no gene match: 6. This CDR3 reads CASSSGLAARNEQFF. The CDR3 region has the DNA TGTGCCAGCAGCTCGGGACTAGCGGCTCGAAATGAGCAGTTCTTC. Supplemented by reference TRBV7-2 and TRBJ2-1, the full variable domain reads GAGVSQSPSNKVTEKGKDVELRCDPISGHTALYWYRQSLGQGLEFLIYFQGNSAPDKSGLPSDRFSAERTGGSVSTLTIQRTQQEDSAVYLCASSSGLAARNEQFFGPGTRLTVL.

This clone was observed a few times. The chain uses TRBV5-4 and TRBJ1-3, with TRBD1 identical over 10 bases. The CDR3 length is 15 residues. Germline CDR1 reads SGHNT; CDR2 reads YYREEE (reference sequence). J was trimmed by 6 bases and V by 3 bases; bases with no gene match: 6. The CDR3 sequence is CASSSRDRGSNTIYF. CDR3 nucleotide sequence: TGTGCCAGCAGCTCTCGGGACAGGGGTTCAAACACCATATATTTT. The full variable domain, its missing parts supplied by reference TRBV5-4 and TRBJ1-3, is ETGVTQSPTHLIKTRGQQVTLRCSSQSGHNTVSWYQQALGQGPQFIFQYYREEENGRGNFPPRFSGLQFPNYSSELNVNALELDDSALYLCASSSRDRGSNTIYFGEGSWLTVV.

Worth noting for this clone: Different DNA sequences within this sample yield the same CDR3. This chain links TRBV9 with TRBJ2-6; the match to TRBD1 covers 10 bases. Germline assignment: CDR1 SGDLS and CDR2 YYNGEE. The V segment lost 3 bases and the J segment 0 bases; nucleotides outside the gene matches: 12. This CDR3 is 20 amino acids long. The CDR3 nucleotides read TGTGCCAGCAGCGGAATCGCCCCGGGACAGGGGAGCTCTGGGGCCAACGTCCTGACTTTC. Encoded protein: CASSGIAPGQGSSGANVLTF. The variable domain in full, completed from reference TRBV9 and TRBJ2-6, reads DSGVTQTPKHLITATGQRVTLRCSPRSGDLSVYWYQQSLDQGLQFLIQYYNGEERAKGNILERFSAQQFPDLHSELNLSSLELGDSALYFCASSGIAPGQGSSGANVLTFGAGSRLTVL.

This rearrangement joins TRBV27 to TRBJ1-5; D might be TRBD1 (5 bases). Germline V lookup: CDR1 MNHEY, CDR2 SMNVEV (reference sequence). Trimming stripped 6 bases from V and 0 bases from J, with 12 bases between. CDR3 length equals 15 residues. In DNA, the CDR3 is TGTGCCAGCAGGTCGTGGGGGACTAGCAATCAGCCCCAGCATTTT. Its translation is CASRSWGTSNQPQHF.

The chain has TRBV7-9 and TRBJ1-6, with TRBD1 matching 8 bases. This CDR3 comprises 14 residues. CDR1 and CDR2 (germline): SEHNR, FQNEAQ (reference sequence). Germline trimming cut 5 bases from V and 7 bases from J; bases unmatched to any gene: 4. The CDR3 DNA reads TGTGCCAGCAGCCCTTGGACAGGGAATTCACCCCTCCACTTT. As protein: CASSPWTGNSPLHF.

The chain carries TRBV9 and TRBJ2-5, with a tentative D call TRBD2 (6 bases). Germline V gene lookup returns CDR1 SGDLS and CDR2 YYNGEE. The CDR3 totals 14 residues. V lost 0 bases to trimming and J lost 5 bases, with 11 bases between them. The CDR3: CASSVGRLAETQYF. The CDR3 nucleotides are TGTGCCAGCAGCGTAGGTCGGCTAGCGGAGACCCAGTACTTC.

The chain couples TRBV28 to TRBJ1-1; D unresolved. Per germline, CDR1 MDHEN and CDR2 SYDVKM. The CDR3 consists of 11 residues. Deletions cut 4 bases from V and 1 base from J, with 1 base between. Here the CDR3 DNA reads TGTGCCAGCAGTTGGAACACTGAAGCTTTCTTT. Encoded protein: CASSWNTEAFF.

This clone has more than one count but fewer than ten. The V gene is TRBV28, the J gene TRBJ2-7; D might be TRBD2 (5 bases). Per the germline V gene, CDR1 is MDHEN and CDR2 is SYDVKM. This CDR3 has 15 residues. With 6 bases removed from V and 2 bases from J, the gap between germline ends came to 17 bases. This chain's CDR3 is CASSPRVGYPYEQYF. Written as DNA, the CDR3 is TGTGCCAGCAGCCCGAGGGTAGGCTACCCCTACGAGCAGTACTTC.

Points on this clone: The sample holds other DNA sequences that translate to the same CDR3. The chain is built from TRBV10-3 and TRBJ2-7; no clear D. Trimming removed 3 bases at V and 4 bases at J, with 7 bases between. The CDR3 is 12 amino acids. Germline V lookup: CDR1 ENHRY, CDR2 SYGVKD. The CDR3 coding sequence is TGTGCCATCAGTGAATCCGGTTACGAGCAGTACTTC. This encodes CAISESGYEQYF.

This clone has just a few counts. J is TRBJ2-3 and V is TRBV7-9; D not resolved. The germline V gene encodes CDR1 SEHNR and CDR2 FQNEAQ (reference sequence). V dropped 1 base and J dropped 3 bases, with 11 bases sitting between them. The CDR3 contains 15 residues. CDR3 sequence: CASSLVLPKTDTQYF. The CDR3 DNA reads as TGTGCCAGCAGCTTAGTGTTGCCGAAGACAGATACGCAGTATTTT. Filled out from reference TRBV7-9 and TRBJ2-3, the complete variable domain reads DTGVSQNPRHKITKRGQNVTFRCDPISEHNRLYWYRQTLGQGPEFLTYFQNEAQLEKSRLLSDRFSAERPKGSFSTLEIQRTEQGDSAMYLCASSLVLPKTDTQYFGPGTRLTVL.

This clone was seen more than once but under ten times. J is TRBJ2-7 and V is TRBV6-5; D may correspond to TRBD1 or TRBD2 (5 bases each). The CDR3 totals 12 residues. V lost 6 bases to trimming and J lost 3 bases, with 9 bases between them. Germline V gives CDR1 MNHEY, CDR2 SVGAGI. The CDR3 loop reads CASRQGVYEQYF. The CDR3 DNA follows: TGTGCCAGCAGGCAGGGAGTCTACGAGCAGTACTTC.

This clone came up a few times. The chain joins TRBV9 to TRBJ2-3; D ambiguous. The germline CDR1 and CDR2 sequences are SGDLS and YYNGEE. The CDR3 consists of 15 residues. V gave up 0 bases and J gave up 2 bases, with 10 bases separating them. The CDR3 nucleotides are TGTGCCAGCAGCGTAGATATAGTGCTCACAGATACGCAGTATTTT. Translation gives CASSVDIVLTDTQYF.

The chain recombines TRBV28 with TRBJ2-7; perhaps D is TRBD1 or TRBD2 (5 bases each). Germline values: CDR1 MDHEN, CDR2 SYDVKM. V was trimmed by 3 bases and J by 3 bases, leaving 15 bases between them. The CDR3 extends over 15 amino acids. The CDR3 nucleotides are TGTGCCAGCAGTTTGGCCGGGACGGCGGTCTACGAGCAGTACTTC. It is translated as CASSLAGTAVYEQYF.

This clone has only a few counts. This chain links TRBV6-5 with TRBJ2-7; 9 bases fit TRBD1. With V trimmed by 6 bases and J by 2 bases, 5 bases remained unmatched. Germline lookup yields CDR1 MNHEY and CDR2 SVGAGI. This CDR3 spans 14 amino acids. CDR3 sequence reads: CASRPRQGAYEQYF. CDR3 in DNA: TGTGCCAGCAGACCAAGACAGGGGGCCTACGAGCAGTACTTC.

The V call is TRBV6-5, the J call TRBJ1-1; 7 bases fit TRBD1. V was clipped by 0 bases and J by 10 bases; unmatched bases: 8. CDR3 length: 14 residues. Per the germline V gene, CDR1 is MNHEY and CDR2 is SVGAGI. The CDR3 DNA is TGTGCCAGCAGTTACTCCATTACTCGGACAGGAGCTTTCTTT. Translating it yields CASSYSITRTGAFF.

This clone was counted only a few times. The chain has TRBV11-2 and TRBJ2-1; 7 bases line up with TRBD1. CDR1 and CDR2 (germline): SGHAT, FQNNGV. The CDR3 loop spans 15 amino acids. The V gene end was trimmed by 6 bases and the J gene end by 1 base; junction bases not matched to a gene: 6. The CDR3 coding sequence is TGTGCCAGCAGGCCAACAGGGGCGTCCTACAATGAGCAGTTCTTC. It translates to CASRPTGASYNEQFF.

The chain couples TRBV7-3 to TRBJ2-2, with 10 nucleotides matching TRBD1. The CDR3 extends over 16 amino acids. CDR1 is SGHTA, CDR2 FQGTGA, per germline. Unmatched junction bases numbered 8, after V lost 1 base and J lost 9 bases. The CDR3 is CASSLNRGQGTRELFF. CDR3 nucleotide sequence: TGTGCCAGCAGCTTAAATAGGGGACAGGGGACGAGGGAGCTGTTTTTT. The full variable domain, with the rest looked up from reference TRBV7-3 and TRBJ2-2, is GAGVSQTPSNKVTEKGKYVELRCDPISGHTALYWYRQSLGQGPEFLIYFQGTGAADDSGLPNDRFFAVRPEGSVSTLKIQRTERGDSAVYLCASSLNRGQGTRELFFGEGSRLTVL.

This clone turned up a few times. The rearrangement links TRBV7-9 to TRBJ2-7, with 9 positions matching TRBD1. CDR1 is SEHNR and CDR2 is FQNEAQ in the germline V gene (reference sequence). Trimming at V came to 2 bases and at J to 2 bases, leaving 4 bases not matched to a gene. This CDR3 region has 15 residues. Written as DNA, the CDR3 is TGTGCCAGCAGCTTATATTGGGACAGGGCCTACGAGCAGTACTTC. Translating it yields CASSLYWDRAYEQYF. Combining the CDR3 with reference TRBV7-9 and TRBJ2-7 gives the whole variable domain DTGVSQNPRHKITKRGQNVTFRCDPISEHNRLYWYRQTLGQGPEFLTYFQNEAQLEKSRLLSDRFSAERPKGSFSTLEIQRTEQGDSAMYLCASSLYWDRAYEQYFGPGTRLTVT.

The gene calls are TRBV7-9 and TRBJ2-3; the D is unclear. The CDR3 length is 15 residues. The germline V gene has CDR1 SEHNR and CDR2 FQNEAQ (reference sequence). V shed 4 bases and J shed 2 bases, with 13 bases lying between them. The CDR3 loop reads CASSSVPSYTDTQYF. Written as DNA, the CDR3 is TGTGCCAGCAGCTCTGTCCCGTCGTACACAGATACGCAGTATTTT. Full variable domain (outside the CDR3, taken from reference TRBV7-9 and TRBJ2-3): DTGVSQNPRHKITKRGQNVTFRCDPISEHNRLYWYRQTLGQGPEFLTYFQNEAQLEKSRLLSDRFSAERPKGSFSTLEIQRTEQGDSAMYLCASSSVPSYTDTQYFGPGTRLTVL.

This sequence joins TRBV27 and TRBJ2-5, with TRBD1 identical over 8 bases. Germline CDR1 reads MNHEY; CDR2 reads SMNVEV (reference sequence). The CDR3 spans 13 residues. The V segment lost 5 bases and the J segment 10 bases; nucleotides outside the gene matches: 9. CDR3 loop: CASSPQGARGQYF. CDR3 bases: TGTGCCAGCAGTCCTCAGGGGGCAAGGGGCCAGTACTTC.

This clone was observed a handful of times. This chain links TRBV7-3 with TRBJ1-2; TRBD1 matches at 7 bases. J gave up 4 bases and V 4 bases, and 9 bases lay outside the gene matches. Germline CDR1 is SGHTA and CDR2 is FQGTGA. The CDR3 is 15 amino acids. CDR3 bases: TGTGCCAGCAGCTCCGCCGGGACAGCTATCTATGGCTACACCTTC. Translated, it gives CASSSAGTAIYGYTF.

The chain is built from TRBV28 and TRBJ2-3; 10 bases match TRBD1. Germline CDR1 and CDR2: MDHEN and SYDVKM. CDR3 length: 15 residues. V lost 6 bases to trimming and J lost 3 bases; unmatched junction nucleotides: 6. The CDR3 reads CASSPGQGRTDTQYF. CDR3 DNA: TGTGCCAGCAGCCCGGGACAGGGGCGGACAGATACGCAGTATTTT.

This clone has a handful of counts. The rearrangement joins TRBV5-1 to TRBJ2-7; 8 bases map to TRBD1. This CDR3 comprises 14 residues. Trimming took 7 bases from V and 0 from J; bases not matched to a gene: 6. Per the germline V gene, CDR1 is SGHRS and CDR2 is YFSETQ. In nucleotides, the CDR3 is TGCGCCAGCGGTCGACAGGGGAGCTCCTACGAGCAGTACTTC. This codes for CASGRQGSSYEQYF.

The V call is TRBV19, the J call TRBJ2-2; D is uncertain. This CDR3 region has 14 residues. Germline V gene data show CDR1 as LNHDA and CDR2 as SQIVND (reference sequence). V lost 3 bases and J 4 bases, leaving 9 bases between the germline ends. The CDR3 nucleotides read TGTGCCAGTAGTATCTCCAGTCTCACCGGGGAGCTGTTTTTT. This translates into CASSISSLTGELFF.

This clone has more than one count but fewer than ten. The chain employs TRBV30 and TRBJ2-3; D is possibly TRBD1 (6 bases). The CDR3 spans 13 residues. V lost 5 bases and J lost 3, with 12 bases in between. Germline CDR1 and CDR2: GTSNPN and SVGIG (reference sequence). The chain's CDR3 is CAWATGVTDTQYF. Written as DNA, the CDR3 is TGTGCCTGGGCGACAGGAGTAACAGATACGCAGTATTTT.

The chain employs TRBV18 and TRBJ2-6; 7 bases align to TRBD1. From germline, CDR1 is KGHSH and CDR2 LQKENI. The CDR3 covers 17 residues. With V trimmed by 3 bases and J by 4 bases, 9 bases remained unmatched. The CDR3 loop reads CASSPRTGRSGANVLTF. CDR3 DNA: TGTGCCAGCTCACCGCGGACAGGTCGATCCGGGGCCAACGTCCTGACTTTC.

V gene TRBV27 combines with J gene TRBJ1-6; D possibly corresponds to TRBD1 (5 bases). The CDR3 is made up of 15 amino acids. The germline V gene has CDR1 MNHEY and CDR2 SMNVEV (reference sequence). With 5 bases removed from V and 9 bases from J, the gap between germline ends came to 17 bases. CDR3 loop: CASSPWDRQSSPLHF. The CDR3 DNA sequence: TGTGCCAGCAGTCCCTGGGACCGGCAAAGTTCACCCCTCCACTTT.

The chain has TRBV29-1 and TRBJ2-4, with 8 bases identical to TRBD1. The CDR3 has 14 amino acids. V gave up 6 bases and J gave up 9 bases; unmatched junction bases: 13. Germline loops: CDR1 SQVTM, CDR2 ANQGSEA. The CDR3 region is CSVRPFDRGGIQYF. CDR3 bases: TGCAGCGTCCGCCCCTTCGACAGGGGAGGCATTCAGTACTTC.

This clone was seen more than once but under ten times. This chain uses TRBV19 with TRBJ2-7; maybe TRBD1 (6 bases). Trimming stripped 4 bases from V and 3 bases from J, with 13 bases between. Germline values: CDR1 LNHDA, CDR2 SQIVND (reference sequence). CDR3 size: 14 residues. CDR3 region: CASSTHRDNYEQYF. DNA of the CDR3: TGTGCCAGTAGTACCCACCGGGACAACTACGAGCAGTACTTC.